What follows is one T cell receptor beta chain and its context. Its target is not known. J gave up 7 bases and V 6 bases, and 9 bases lay outside the gene matches. This CDR3 has 15 amino acids. Germline V gene data show CDR1 as KGHDR and CDR2 as SFDVKD. After constant-region reverse-primer amplification, full-length variable regions underwent semi-nested PCR with Nested Universal Primer A. TCRdb redid the calling of the 5' RACE reads with MiXCR, one entry per CDR3 protein. The sample lists some 44,000 distinct CDR3 sequences; approximately 30% were seen once. Study-wide findings and caveats: Tumor memory CD4+ T cell TCR gene usage was found to cluster with blood and lymph node memory CD4+ cells and with lymph node naive CD4+ cells.

What was sequenced was tumor-infiltrating memory CD4+ T cells sorted from the breast tumor. Subset given: memory CD4+ T cells, CD4+CD45RO+CD25-. This chain joins TRBV24-1 and TRBJ2-1; 9 bases align to TRBD2. The TCR sequence derives from a female donor with breast cancer. CDR3 sequence reads: CATSPIAGDGNEQFF. The CDR3 DNA is TGTGCCACCAGTCCTATAGCGGGAGATGGGAATGAGCAGTTCTTC.